The next 5 T cell receptor beta chains were all read from a single sample in a study of a mutant IDH1 vaccine in newly diagnosed glioma. No cognate antigen is known for these TCRs. Regarding time point: week 5, during vaccination. Doses of 300 ug of mutant IDH1 20-mer peptide were given with topical imiquimod. Here immunoSEQ multiplex PCR was the method, and the copy in TCRdb shows in-frame clones only, minus some. Counted here are around 50,000 clones, about 77% occurring once; the ten biggest clones make up 5.2%. Sample: PBMCs, taken from a glioma patient whose treatment included an IDH1 peptide vaccine. The receptors come from a man aged 50 to 59 with glioma.

The rearrangement uses TRBV6-4 and TRBJ2-3; 10 bases are shared with TRBD1. Trimming removed 0 bases from V and 4 bases from J; junction bases left unmatched: 1. The CDR3 spans 15 residues. Germline loops: CDR1 MRHNA, CDR2 SNTAGT. CDR3 DNA: TGTGCCAGCAGTGACTCGACAGGGGGCGCAGATACGCAGTATTTT. Its protein is CASSDSTGGADTQYF.

The rearrangement uses TRBV2 and TRBJ2-3; 9 nucleotides agree with TRBD1. CDR1 and CDR2 from the germline V gene are SNHLY and FYNNEI. V dropped 3 bases and J dropped 3; count of bases not matched to a gene: 4. The CDR3 has 15 amino acids. This CDR3 is CASSEMTGGTDTQYF. The DNA for the CDR3 is TGTGCCAGCAGTGAGATGACAGGGGGGACAGATACGCAGTATTTT. Together with reference TRBV2 and TRBJ2-3, the CDR3 gives the full variable domain: EPEVTQTPSHQVTQMGQEVILRCVPISNHLYFYWYRQILGQKVEFLVSFYNNEISEKSEIFDDQFSVERPDGSNFTLKIRSTKLEDSAMYFCASSEMTGGTDTQYFGPGTRLTVL.

The rearrangement joins TRBV5-1 to TRBJ2-5, with D maybe TRBD1 (5 bases). CDR3 length: 14 residues. V dropped 4 bases and J dropped 1 base, with 11 bases sitting between them. The germline V gene has CDR1 SGHRS and CDR2 YFSETQ. The CDR3 sequence: CASSPDTTQETQYF. The CDR3 bases are TGCGCCAGCAGCCCGGACACCACCCAAGAGACCCAGTACTTC.

The CDR3 reads CASSPGGVTYEQYF. The CDR3 DNA follows: TGTGCCAGCAGCCCCGGGGGGGTCACCTACGAGCAGTACTTC. This chain links TRBV7-2 with TRBJ2-7; 8 positions match TRBD2. V was clipped by 5 bases and J by 2 bases; unmatched bases: 5. In germline, CDR1 is SGHTA, CDR2 FQGNSA. The CDR3 runs to 14 residues.

J is TRBJ1-1 and V is TRBV6-1; D not certain. The CDR3 spans 14 residues. Trimming took 4 bases from V and 1 from J, leaving 10 bases between them. CDR1 is MNHNS, CDR2 SASEGT, per germline. The CDR3 sequence: CASSGDYPNTEAFF. Written as DNA, the CDR3 is TGTGCCAGCAGTGGCGACTACCCGAACACTGAAGCTTTCTTT.